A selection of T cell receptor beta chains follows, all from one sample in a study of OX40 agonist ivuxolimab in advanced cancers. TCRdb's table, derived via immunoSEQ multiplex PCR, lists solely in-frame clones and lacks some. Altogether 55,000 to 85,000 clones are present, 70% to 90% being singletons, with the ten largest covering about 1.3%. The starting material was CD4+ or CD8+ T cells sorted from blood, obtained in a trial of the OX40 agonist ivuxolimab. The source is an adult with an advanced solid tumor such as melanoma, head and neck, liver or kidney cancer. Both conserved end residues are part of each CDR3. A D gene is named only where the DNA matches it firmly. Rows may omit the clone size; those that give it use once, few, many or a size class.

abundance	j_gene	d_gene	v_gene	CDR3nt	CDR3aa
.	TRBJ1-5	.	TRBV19	TGTGCCAGTAGTCCCGGGGACAATAGCAATCAGCCCCAGCATTTT	CASSPGDNSNQPQHF
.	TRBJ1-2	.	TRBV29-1	TGCAGCGTGGCCCACAGGGACTATGGCTACACCTTC	CSVAHRDYGYTF
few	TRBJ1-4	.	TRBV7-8	TGTGCCAGCCGACTTAGAGGGGGTCAGGGGAATGAAAAACTGTTTTTT	CASRLRGGQGNEKLFF
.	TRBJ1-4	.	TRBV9	TGTGCCAGCAACACAGGCTCAGGGTCCACTAATGAAAAACTGTTTTTT	CASNTGSGSTNEKLFF
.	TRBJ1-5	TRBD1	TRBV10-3	TGTGCCATCAGTGAGGGGGGCGGAGGGGGCCTTAGCAATCAGCCCCAGCATTTT	CAISEGGGGGLSNQPQHF
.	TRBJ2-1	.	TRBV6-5	TGTGCCAGCAGTTATGACTTCCCCTCCTACAATGAGCAGTTCTTC	CASSYDFPSYNEQFF
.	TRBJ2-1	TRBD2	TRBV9	TGTGCCAGCAGCGTAGCAGGGCGGGAGTTCAATGAGCAGTTCTTC	CASSVAGREFNEQFF
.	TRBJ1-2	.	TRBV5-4	TGTGCCAGCAGCTTAGGCGGAAGAATCTATGGCTACACCTTC	CASSLGGRIYGYTF
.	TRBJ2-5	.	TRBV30	TGTGCCTGGAGTGTTGAGGAGGGGGTTTACTTC	CAWSVEEGVYF
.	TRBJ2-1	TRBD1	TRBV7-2	TGTGCCAGCAGCTCCGGGACAGGGGGTGTCAGTGAGCAGTTCTTC	CASSSGTGGVSEQFF
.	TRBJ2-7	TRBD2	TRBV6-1	TGTGCCAGCAGTTCCACTAGCGGGGGGGCCTACGAGCAGTACTTC	CASSSTSGGAYEQYF
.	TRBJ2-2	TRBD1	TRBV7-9	TGTGCCAGCAGCCAGGACAGGGGCAACACCGGGGAGCTGTTTTTT	CASSQDRGNTGELFF
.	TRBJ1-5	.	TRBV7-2	TGTGCCAGCAGCTTAGGACAGAATCAGCCCCAGCATTTT	CASSLGQNQPQHF
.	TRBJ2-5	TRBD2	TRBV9	TGTGCCAGCAGCGTAGGGGTCGGTAGCGGGGGAGGAGAGACCCAGTACTTC	CASSVGVGSGGGETQYF
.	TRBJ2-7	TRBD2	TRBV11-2	TGTGCCAGCAGCTTAGTCCCCAGCGGGAATAGCGAGCAGTACTTC	CASSLVPSGNSEQYF
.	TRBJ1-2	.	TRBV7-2	TGTGCCAGCAGGACCCGAGGGCGGGGGCATGGCTACACCTTC	CASRTRGRGHGYTF
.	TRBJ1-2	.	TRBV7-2	TGTGCCAGCAGCTTAAGGGAGGGGACCCACTATGGCTACACCTTC	CASSLREGTHYGYTF
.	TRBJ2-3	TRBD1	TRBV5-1	TGCGCCAGCAGCTCAATTAGGACAGGGCGCACAGATACGCAGTATTTT	CASSSIRTGRTDTQYF
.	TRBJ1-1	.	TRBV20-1	TGCAGTGCTAGAGATCATGGTTTCTTT	CSARDHGFF
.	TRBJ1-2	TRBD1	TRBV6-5	TGTGCCAGCAGTACCCGGGACAGAACTAACTATGGCTACACCTTC	CASSTRDRTNYGYTF
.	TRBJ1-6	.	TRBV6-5	TGTGCCAGCAGTTTCCGACAGAATTCACCCCTCCACTTT	CASSFRQNSPLHF
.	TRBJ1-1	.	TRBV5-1	TGCGCCAGCAGCTTGGCTTTGAACACTGAAGCTTTCTTT	CASSLALNTEAFF
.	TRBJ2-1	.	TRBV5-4	TGTGCCAGCAGCTTGTATCAGGTAAATGAGCAGTTCTTC	CASSLYQVNEQFF
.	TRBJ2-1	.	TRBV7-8	TGTGCCAACAGCCCCCGCGCGGGCCGCTCTAACAATGAGCAGTTCTTC	CANSPRAGRSNNEQFF
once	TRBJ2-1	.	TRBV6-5	TGTGCCAGCACCAAGGCCGGGGCTCCGTGGAATGAGCAGTTCTTC	CASTKAGAPWNEQFF
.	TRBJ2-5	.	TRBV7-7	TGTGCTAGCAGCCCAGGGCCCCAGCAAGAGACCCAGTACTTC	CASSPGPQQETQYF
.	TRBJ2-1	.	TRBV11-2	TGTGCCAGCAGCTTTAGAGGGGGGGACGTCGGGAATGAGCAGTTCTTC	CASSFRGGDVGNEQFF
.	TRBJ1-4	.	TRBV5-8	TGTGCCAGCAGCTTCGGAACTAATGAAAAACTGTTTTTT	CASSFGTNEKLFF
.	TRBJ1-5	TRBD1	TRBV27	TGTGCCAGCAGTTCAAACGACAGGGTAGGTCAGCCCCAGCATTTT	CASSSNDRVGQPQHF
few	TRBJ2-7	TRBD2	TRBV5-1	TGCGCCAGCAGCTTGGGACTAGCGGGAGTCGACGAGCAGTACTTC	CASSLGLAGVDEQYF
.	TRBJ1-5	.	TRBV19	TGTGCCAGTAGGGGGACGGTCAATCAGCCCCAGCATTTT	CASRGTVNQPQHF
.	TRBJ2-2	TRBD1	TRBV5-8	TGTGCCAGCAGCTCCGGGACAGGGGTACCCGGGGAGCTGTTTTTT	CASSSGTGVPGELFF
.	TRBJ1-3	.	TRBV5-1	TGCGCCAGCAGCTCCCACACAGGGAAGCCCGGAAACACCATATATTTT	CASSSHTGKPGNTIYF
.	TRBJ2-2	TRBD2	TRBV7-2	TGTGCCAGCAGCTTAGCGCTAGGACTAGCTTCCGGGGAGCTGTTTTTT	CASSLALGLASGELFF
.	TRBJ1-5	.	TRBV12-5	TGTGCTAGTGGTCTCGACGGAACTTATCAGCCCCAGCATTTT	CASGLDGTYQPQHF
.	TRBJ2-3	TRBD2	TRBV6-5	TGTGCCAGCAGTTCCGGGACTAGCGGGGGGGCCGATACGCAGTATTTT	CASSSGTSGGADTQYF
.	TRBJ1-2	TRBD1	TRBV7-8	TGTGCCAGCAGCGTCCGGGACAGGGGTTTCCTCTATGGCTACACCTTC	CASSVRDRGFLYGYTF
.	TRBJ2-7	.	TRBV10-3	TGTGCCATCAAAGTGCTTGAAGGAAAGCTATACGAGCAGTACTTC	CAIKVLEGKLYEQYF